Presented here are 29 T cell receptor beta chains from one specimen sequenced in a study of shared clonotypes between healthy human individuals. Repertoires were generated with immunoSEQ multiplex PCR, while TCRdb's copy carries only in-frame clones and drops some. The table lists approximately 740,000 clones, over 65% of them singletons. The specimen was memory CD4+ T cells sorted from blood. Described subset: CD45RA-negative fraction. These receptors all come from a woman aged 25 to 39 in good health.

The chain is built from TRBV11-3 and TRBJ2-6, with D tentatively TRBD1 (5 bases). Germline CDR1 is SGHNT and CDR2 is YENEEA. V lost 4 bases, J lost 3 bases, and 16 bases lay in between. This CDR3 has 17 amino acids. CDR3 bases: TGTGCCAGCAGCTACGACAGCTCGTGGGTTGGGGCCAACGTCCTGACTTTC. Translated: CASSYDSSWVGANVLTF.

Here the CDR3 DNA reads TGTGCCAGCAGTCCTCCCTTTGCCCGAGAACAATCCTACGAGCAGTACTTC. This codes for CASSPPFAREQSYEQYF. This chain joins TRBV28 and TRBJ2-7; D not certain. Germline V lookup: CDR1 MDHEN, CDR2 SYDVKM. This CDR3 contains 17 residues. Trimming removed 5 bases at V and 1 base at J, with 21 bases between.

The J gene is TRBJ2-7, the V gene TRBV7-2; no clear D gene. CDR1 SGHTA and CDR2 FQGNSA come from the germline V gene. The CDR3 runs 14 residues. With 3 bases removed from V and 4 bases from J, the gap between germline ends came to 13 bases. This chain's CDR3 is CASSFQQPPYEQYF. In DNA form, the CDR3 reads TGTGCCAGCAGCTTCCAACAGCCGCCTTACGAGCAGTACTTC.

In regard to this clone: A far bigger clonotype differs at one base, so this is likely a read error. It is likely a read error, because the conserved phenylalanine at the end of the CDR3 is missing. This chain links TRBV6-6 with TRBJ2-7; 8 nucleotides align to TRBD2. V lost 6 bases to trimming and J lost 3 bases; unmatched junction nucleotides: 10. Germline CDR1 is MNHNY and CDR2 is SVGAGI (reference sequence). This CDR3 is 15 amino acids long. The CDR3 DNA sequence: TGTGCCAGCAGCTACCGGACTAGCCCCTACTACGAGCAGTACCTC. Encoded protein: CASSYRTSPYYEQYL.

The J gene is TRBJ2-7, the V gene TRBV25-1, with 12 bases identical to TRBD1. The CDR3 has 14 residues. V shed 7 bases and J 2 bases; nucleotides not matched to a gene: 3. Germline lookup yields CDR1 MGHDK and CDR2 SYGVNS. The CDR3 loop reads CASTGDRGPYEQYF. CDR3 nucleotide sequence: TGTGCCAGCACTGGGGACAGGGGGCCCTACGAGCAGTACTTC.

In its sample, this clone was seen a few times. The J gene is TRBJ1-1, the V gene TRBV29-1; 7 bases fit TRBD1. This CDR3 is 12 amino acids long. Germline V gene data show CDR1 as SQVTM and CDR2 as ANQGSEA. Trimming took 6 bases from V and 8 from J; bases not matched to a gene: 9. CDR3 loop: CSVPGQTFEAFF. CDR3 coding DNA: TGCAGCGTCCCGGGACAGACTTTCGAAGCTTTCTTT.

V gene TRBV6-1 combines with J gene TRBJ1-5; 7 bases are shared with TRBD1. CDR1 and CDR2 (germline): MNHNS, SASEGT. There are 16 residues in the CDR3. Unmatched junction bases numbered 6, after V lost 0 bases and J lost 4 bases. CDR3 region: CASSEAAGGKNQPQHF. The CDR3 region has the DNA TGTGCCAGCAGTGAAGCGGCAGGGGGAAAGAATCAGCCCCAGCATTTT.

The chain is built from TRBV28 and TRBJ1-2; D not certain. V lost 10 bases and J lost 4, with 25 bases in between. The CDR3 loop spans 16 amino acids. Per germline, CDR1 MDHEN and CDR2 SYDVKM. The CDR3 protein is CATPPDPAGASYGYTF. The CDR3 nucleotides are TGTGCCACCCCTCCGGACCCCGCAGGCGCATCCTATGGCTACACCTTC.

This clone has only a few counts. This chain links TRBV5-1 with TRBJ2-5; D may be TRBD2 (6 bases). CDR3 length: 15 residues. CDR1 is SGHRS, CDR2 YFSETQ, per germline. V was shortened by 3 bases and J by 1 base, with 13 bases between the two germline ends. Here the CDR3 reads CASSSRETVQETQYF. The CDR3 DNA sequence: TGCGCCAGCAGCTCCCGGGAGACCGTCCAAGAGACCCAGTACTTC.

The chain employs TRBV30 and TRBJ1-1; 8 bases line up with TRBD1. CDR3 length: 16 amino acids. Trimming cost V 0 bases and J 3 bases; bases outside gene matches: 9. Germline V CDR1 and CDR2: GTSNPN, SVGIG (reference sequence). The CDR3 bases are TGTGCCTGGAGTGTCAGGGGGCCGAATTGGGACACTGAAGCTTTCTTT. Amino acids: CAWSVRGPNWDTEAFF.

The rearrangement links TRBV5-1 to TRBJ1-2, with a tentative D call TRBD1 (6 bases). The V gene's germline CDR1 is SGHRS and CDR2 YFSETQ. The CDR3 has 16 residues. V lost 6 bases and J 3 bases, leaving 21 bases between the germline ends. The CDR3 reads CASNPGFGGRDYGYTF. Written as DNA, the CDR3 is TGCGCCAGCAACCCGGGGTTTGGGGGGCGAGACTATGGCTACACCTTC.

The rearrangement joins TRBV5-1 to TRBJ1-1; TRBD1 is a possible D gene (6 bases). CDR3 length: 15 residues. Between the trimmed V and J ends, which lost 5 bases and 4 bases, there was a span of 18 bases. CDR1 is SGHRS, CDR2 YFSETQ, per germline. CDR3 amino acids: CASSVTGDLSTEAFF. The CDR3, as DNA: TGCGCCAGCAGTGTGACAGGCGACCTGAGCACTGAAGCTTTCTTT.

This rearrangement joins TRBV5-1 to TRBJ1-1; possibly TRBD1 for D (5 bases). The CDR3 consists of 16 residues. Trimming stripped 2 bases from V and 4 bases from J, with 18 bases between. Germline CDR1 and CDR2: SGHRS and YFSETQ. The CDR3, as DNA: TGCGCCAGCAGCTTCATCCCGGGGCCTACGGGCACTGAAGCTTTCTTT. It is translated as CASSFIPGPTGTEAFF.

The V call is TRBV27, the J call TRBJ1-2; D may be TRBD1 (5 bases). Per the germline V gene, CDR1 is MNHEY and CDR2 is SMNVEV (reference sequence). The CDR3 consists of 16 residues. The ends were cut back, 2 bases at V and 4 bases at J, with 17 bases in the middle. The CDR3 DNA sequence: TGTGCCAGCAGTTTAATTATGAGGACACCCATCTATGGCTACACCTTC. Protein sequence: CASSLIMRTPIYGYTF.

This clone has only a few counts. At the DNA level, this CDR3 is encoded by other sequences in the same sample as well. V usage is TRBV2 and J usage is TRBJ2-1; D is uncertain. This CDR3 is 12 amino acids long. CDR1 SNHLY and CDR2 FYNNEI come from the germline V gene. V lost 7 bases and J lost 6, with 10 bases in between. CDR3 coding DNA: TGTGCCAGCACCTCCGACGGCAATGAGCAGTTCTTC. Translated, it gives CASTSDGNEQFF.

V gene TRBV28 combines with J gene TRBJ1-2; tentative D call: TRBD1 (5 bases). V lost 6 bases and J 4 bases, leaving 12 bases between the germline ends. CDR3 size: 13 residues. Per the germline V gene, CDR1 is MDHEN and CDR2 is SYDVKM. The CDR3 is CASSQGRFYGYTF. The CDR3, as DNA: TGTGCCAGCAGCCAGGGACGGTTCTATGGCTACACCTTC.

This clone came up many times. This CDR3 is also generated by other DNA sequences in the sample. CDR3 region: CASSLWTGGTEAFF. In nucleotides, the CDR3 is TGTGCCAGCAGCTTATGGACAGGCGGAACTGAAGCTTTCTTT. V usage is TRBV7-9 and J usage is TRBJ1-1; 7 bases fit TRBD1. After removal of 2 bases from V and 5 bases from J, the junction contained 5 bases not matched to a gene. Germline CDR1 reads SEHNR; CDR2 reads FQNEAQ (reference sequence). The length of the CDR3 is 14 residues. The full variable domain, with the rest looked up from reference TRBV7-9 and TRBJ1-1, is DTGVSQNPRHKITKRGQNVTFRCDPISEHNRLYWYRQTLGQGPEFLTYFQNEAQLEKSRLLSDRFSAERPKGSFSTLEIQRTEQGDSAMYLCASSLWTGGTEAFFGQGTRLTVV.

The V gene is TRBV19, the J gene TRBJ2-3, with D possibly being TRBD1 (6 bases). The CDR3 length is 16 residues. The germline V gene encodes CDR1 LNHDA and CDR2 SQIVND (reference sequence). Trimming left V 5 bases short and J 2 bases short, with 17 bases between. CDR3 DNA: TGTGCCAGTAGTCAAGCAGGGGAAGCGACCACAGATACGCAGTATTTT. It encodes CASSQAGEATTDTQYF.

The chain combines TRBV5-1 with TRBJ2-1; weak D call: TRBD2 (5 bases). V lost 2 bases and J 6 bases, leaving 21 bases between the germline ends. CDR3 length: 17 amino acids. In germline, CDR1 is SGHRS, CDR2 YFSETQ. The CDR3 reads CASSFMGSATELNEQFF. The CDR3 bases are TGCGCCAGCAGCTTCATGGGTAGCGCGACCGAACTCAATGAGCAGTTCTTC.

This rearrangement joins TRBV5-1 to TRBJ2-2; D ambiguous. CDR1 and CDR2 from the germline V gene are SGHRS and YFSETQ. This CDR3 has 17 amino acids. The V and J ends lost 0 bases and 0 bases respectively, with 12 bases between them. CDR3 in amino acids: CASSLDPEKANTGELFF. The CDR3, as DNA: TGCGCCAGCAGCTTGGATCCGGAAAAAGCGAACACCGGGGAGCTGTTTTTT.

The chain is built from TRBV5-1 and TRBJ2-1, with D perhaps matching TRBD1 (5 bases). V lost 3 bases and J 8 bases, leaving 15 bases between the germline ends. The CDR3 length is 14 residues. Germline assignment: CDR1 SGHRS and CDR2 YFSETQ. The CDR3 coding sequence is TGCGCCAGCAGCTATGGACAAGCTGTCGATGAGCAGTTCTTC. Residues: CASSYGQAVDEQFF.

This clone was seen more than once but under ten times. At the DNA level, this CDR3 is encoded by other sequences in the same sample as well. The DNA of the CDR3 is TGCAGCGCGGGCCGGGAGAACACTGAAGCTTTCTTT. Translation gives CSAGRENTEAFF. The chain carries TRBV29-1 and TRBJ1-1; no firm D call. Per germline, CDR1 SQVTM and CDR2 ANQGSEA. The length of the CDR3 is 12 residues. Trimming shortened V by 7 bases and J by 1 base, and 10 bases separated the two germline ends.

Of note for this clone: This same CDR3 is encoded by further DNA sequences in the sample. The chain combines TRBV28 with TRBJ1-1; D call uncertain. The V gene's germline CDR1 is MDHEN and CDR2 SYDVKM. Trimming cost V 5 bases and J 0 bases, with 4 bases left between them. The CDR3 contains 12 residues. In DNA form, the CDR3 reads TGTGCCAGCAGTCTCCTGAACACTGAAGCTTTCTTT. This translates into CASSLLNTEAFF.

The rearrangement uses TRBV19 and TRBJ1-5, with TRBD1 as a possible D gene (6 bases). Trimming removed 5 bases at V and 7 bases at J, with 18 bases between. The length of the CDR3 is 15 residues. Germline lookup yields CDR1 LNHDA and CDR2 SQIVND (reference sequence). The CDR3 loop reads CASSADHRERQPQHF. The CDR3 nucleotides are TGTGCCAGTAGTGCGGATCACAGGGAGCGCCAGCCCCAGCATTTT. The full variable domain, its missing parts supplied by reference TRBV19 and TRBJ1-5, is DGGITQSPKYLFRKEGQNVTLSCEQNLNHDAMYWYRQDPGQGLRLIYYSQIVNDFQKGDIAEGYSVSREKKESFPLTVTSAQKNPTAFYLCASSADHRERQPQHFGDGTRLSIL.

The sample holds many counts of this clone. V and J are TRBV5-1 and TRBJ1-4; a weak D match, TRBD1 (6 bases). This CDR3 region has 15 residues. The germline V gene has CDR1 SGHRS and CDR2 YFSETQ. Trimming took off 4 bases at V and 3 bases at J, with 13 bases between the two ends. The CDR3 loop reads CASSIQGVSNEKLFF. The CDR3 DNA sequence: TGCGCCAGCAGCATACAGGGAGTCTCTAATGAAAAACTGTTTTTT.

The chain links TRBV6-1 to TRBJ2-5; 7 nucleotides line up with TRBD1. Trimming cost V 2 bases and J 12 bases; bases outside gene matches: 6. The CDR3 has 12 residues. Germline lookup yields CDR1 MNHNS and CDR2 SASEGT. Here the CDR3 reads CASSEYGDREYF. CDR3 bases: TGTGCCAGCAGTGAATATGGGGACAGAGAGTACTTC.

This clone was found a few times. The chain uses TRBV19 and TRBJ2-7; TRBD2 matches 10 bases. Trimming removed 1 base from V and 1 base from J; junction bases left unmatched: 10. Germline V gene lookup returns CDR1 LNHDA and CDR2 SQIVND (reference sequence). This CDR3 has 18 residues. CDR3 loop: CASSIGTSVLAGSYEQYF. CDR3 DNA sequence: TGTGCCAGTAGTATAGGGACGTCGGTACTAGCGGGATCCTACGAGCAGTACTTC.

The chain couples TRBV21-1 to TRBJ2-1. TRBV21-1 is a pseudogene. The CDR3 is 12 residues long. CDR3 nucleotide sequence: TGTGCTAGGGGGAGGTCAGACAATGAGCAGTTCTTC. The encoded protein is CARGRSDNEQFF.

This clone showed up just a few times. The gene calls are TRBV14 and TRBJ1-2, with a tentative D call TRBD1 (5 bases). The CDR3 totals 14 residues. From germline, CDR1 is SGHDN and CDR2 FVKESK. The V end was cut by 3 bases, the J end by 7 bases, with 15 bases between. The CDR3 sequence: CASSHPEGLAGYTF. The DNA for the CDR3 is TGTGCCAGCAGCCATCCGGAGGGGTTGGCTGGCTACACCTTC.